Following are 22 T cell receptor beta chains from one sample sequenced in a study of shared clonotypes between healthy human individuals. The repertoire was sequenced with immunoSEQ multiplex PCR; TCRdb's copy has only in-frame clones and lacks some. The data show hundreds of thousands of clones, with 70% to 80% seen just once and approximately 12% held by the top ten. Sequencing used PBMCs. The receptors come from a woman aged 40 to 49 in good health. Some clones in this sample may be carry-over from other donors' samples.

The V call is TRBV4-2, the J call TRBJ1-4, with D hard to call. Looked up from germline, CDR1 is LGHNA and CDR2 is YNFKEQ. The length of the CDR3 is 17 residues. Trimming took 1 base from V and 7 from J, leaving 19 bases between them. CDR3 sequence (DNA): TGTGCCAGCAGCCAAGCGTCTCGGGCGTCTAGAGGTGAAAAACTGTTTTTT. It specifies CASSQASRASRGEKLFF.

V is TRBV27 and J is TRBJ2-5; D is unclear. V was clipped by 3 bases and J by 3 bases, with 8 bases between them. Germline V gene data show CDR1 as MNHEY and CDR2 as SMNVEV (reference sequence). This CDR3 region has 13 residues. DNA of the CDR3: TGTGCCAGCAGTTTGCGACGGAAAGAGACCCAGTACTTC. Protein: CASSLRRKETQYF.

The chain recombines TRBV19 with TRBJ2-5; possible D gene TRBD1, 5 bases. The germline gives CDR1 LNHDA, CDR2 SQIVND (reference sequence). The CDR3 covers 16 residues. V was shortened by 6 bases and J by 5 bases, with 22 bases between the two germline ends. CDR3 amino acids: CASSHTGDRRKETQYF. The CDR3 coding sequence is TGTGCCAGTAGCCACACCGGCGACAGAAGGAAGGAGACCCAGTACTTC. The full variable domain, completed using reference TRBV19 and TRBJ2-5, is DGGITQSPKYLFRKEGQNVTLSCEQNLNHDAMYWYRQDPGQGLRLIYYSQIVNDFQKGDIAEGYSVSREKKESFPLTVTSAQKNPTAFYLCASSHTGDRRKETQYFGPGTRLLVL.

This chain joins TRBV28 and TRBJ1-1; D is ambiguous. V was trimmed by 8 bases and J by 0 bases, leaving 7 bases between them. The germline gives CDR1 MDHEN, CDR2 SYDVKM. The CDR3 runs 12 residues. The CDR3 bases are TGTGCCAGCTCGACCATGAACACTGAAGCTTTCTTT. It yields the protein CASSTMNTEAFF.

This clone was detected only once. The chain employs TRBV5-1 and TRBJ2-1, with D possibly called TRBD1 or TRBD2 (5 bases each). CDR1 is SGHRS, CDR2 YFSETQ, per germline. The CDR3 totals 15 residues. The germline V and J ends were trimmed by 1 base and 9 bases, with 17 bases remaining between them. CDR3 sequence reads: CASSLTGAVGGEQFF. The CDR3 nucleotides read TGCGCCAGCAGCTTGACCGGGGCCGTGGGTGGTGAGCAGTTCTTC.

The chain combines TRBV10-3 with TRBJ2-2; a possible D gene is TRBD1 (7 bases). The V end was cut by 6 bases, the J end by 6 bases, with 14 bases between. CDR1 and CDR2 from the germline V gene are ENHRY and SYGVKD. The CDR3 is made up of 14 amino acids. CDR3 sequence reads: CAIRNQGDSGELFF. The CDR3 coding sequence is TGTGCCATCAGAAATCAGGGGGACTCCGGGGAGCTGTTTTTT.

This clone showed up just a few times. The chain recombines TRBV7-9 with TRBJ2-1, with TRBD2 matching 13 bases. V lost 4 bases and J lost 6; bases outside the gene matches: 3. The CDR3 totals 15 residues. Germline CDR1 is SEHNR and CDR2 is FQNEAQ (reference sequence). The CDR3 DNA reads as TGTGCCAGCAGCTCCGGGACTAGCGGGGTCAATGAGCAGTTCTTC. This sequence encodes CASSSGTSGVNEQFF.

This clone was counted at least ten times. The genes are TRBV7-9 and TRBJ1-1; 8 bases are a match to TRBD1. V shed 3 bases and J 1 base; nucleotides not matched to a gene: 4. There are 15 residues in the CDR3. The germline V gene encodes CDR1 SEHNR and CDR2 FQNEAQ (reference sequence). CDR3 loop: CASSFHGTGNTEAFF. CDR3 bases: TGTGCCAGCAGCTTTCACGGGACAGGGAACACTGAAGCTTTCTTT.

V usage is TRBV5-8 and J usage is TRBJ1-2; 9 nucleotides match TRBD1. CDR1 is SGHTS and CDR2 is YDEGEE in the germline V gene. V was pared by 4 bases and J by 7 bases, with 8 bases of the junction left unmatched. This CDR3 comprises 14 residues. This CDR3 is CASSPRTGARGYTF. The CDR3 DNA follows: TGTGCCAGCAGCCCCAGGACAGGGGCGCGTGGCTACACCTTC.

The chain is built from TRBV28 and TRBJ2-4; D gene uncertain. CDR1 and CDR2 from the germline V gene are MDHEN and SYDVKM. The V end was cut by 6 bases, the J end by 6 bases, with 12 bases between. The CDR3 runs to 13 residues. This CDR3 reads CASRPSTRNIQYF. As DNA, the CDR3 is TGTGCCAGCAGACCCTCAACGCGAAACATTCAGTACTTC.

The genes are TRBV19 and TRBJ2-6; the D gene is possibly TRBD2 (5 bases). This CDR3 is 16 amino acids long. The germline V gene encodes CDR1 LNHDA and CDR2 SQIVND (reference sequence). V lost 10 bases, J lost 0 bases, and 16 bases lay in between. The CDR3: CATRAGGSSGANVLTF. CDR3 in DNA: TGTGCCACCAGAGCAGGTGGGAGCTCTGGGGCCAACGTCCTGACTTTC.

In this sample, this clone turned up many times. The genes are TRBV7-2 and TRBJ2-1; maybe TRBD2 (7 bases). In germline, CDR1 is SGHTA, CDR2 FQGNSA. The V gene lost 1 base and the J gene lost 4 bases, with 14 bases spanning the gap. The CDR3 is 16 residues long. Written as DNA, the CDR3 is TGTGCCAGCAGCTTAGTTGCGGGGGCGGAGTACAATGAGCAGTTCTTC. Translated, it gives CASSLVAGAEYNEQFF.

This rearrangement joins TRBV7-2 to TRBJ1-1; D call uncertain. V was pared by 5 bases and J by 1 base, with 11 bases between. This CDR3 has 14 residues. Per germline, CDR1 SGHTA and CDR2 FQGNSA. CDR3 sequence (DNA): TGTGCCAGCAGCCCAGATGGACGGAACACTGAAGCTTTCTTT. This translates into CASSPDGRNTEAFF.

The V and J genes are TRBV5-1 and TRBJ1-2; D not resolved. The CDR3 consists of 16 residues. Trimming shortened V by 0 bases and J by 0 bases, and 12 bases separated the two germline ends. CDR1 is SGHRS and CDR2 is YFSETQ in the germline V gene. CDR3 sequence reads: CASSLGRQITNYGYTF. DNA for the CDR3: TGCGCCAGCAGCTTGGGCCGGCAGATTACTAACTATGGCTACACCTTC.

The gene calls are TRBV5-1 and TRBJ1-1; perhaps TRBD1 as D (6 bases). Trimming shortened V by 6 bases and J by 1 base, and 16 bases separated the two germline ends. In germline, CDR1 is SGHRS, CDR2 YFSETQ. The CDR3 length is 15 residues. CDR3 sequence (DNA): TGCGCCAGCACTTATCTGGGGGCCGGGAACACTGAAGCTTTCTTT. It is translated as CASTYLGAGNTEAFF.

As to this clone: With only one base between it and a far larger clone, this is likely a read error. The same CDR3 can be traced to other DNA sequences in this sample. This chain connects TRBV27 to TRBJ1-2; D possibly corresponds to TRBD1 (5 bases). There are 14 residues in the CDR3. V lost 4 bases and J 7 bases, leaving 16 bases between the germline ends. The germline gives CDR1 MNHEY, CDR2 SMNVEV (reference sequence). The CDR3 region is CASSSWETGGGYTF. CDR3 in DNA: TGTGCCAGCAGTTCATGGGAGACGGGGGGTGGCTACACCTTC.

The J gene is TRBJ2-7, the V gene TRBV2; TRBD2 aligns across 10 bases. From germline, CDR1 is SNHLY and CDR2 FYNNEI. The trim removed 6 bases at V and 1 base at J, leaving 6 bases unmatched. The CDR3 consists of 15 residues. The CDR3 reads CASRTGTSESYEQYF. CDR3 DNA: TGTGCCAGCAGGACCGGGACTAGCGAGTCCTACGAGCAGTACTTC.

CDR3 region: CASSSWGAATDTQYF. As DNA, the CDR3 is TGTGCCAGCTCATCGTGGGGAGCTGCCACAGATACGCAGTATTTT. The genes are TRBV18 and TRBJ2-3; D may be TRBD2 (5 bases). The CDR3 has 15 residues. CDR1 and CDR2 from the germline V gene are KGHSH and LQKENI. The ends were cut back, 5 bases at V and 2 bases at J, with 14 bases in the middle.

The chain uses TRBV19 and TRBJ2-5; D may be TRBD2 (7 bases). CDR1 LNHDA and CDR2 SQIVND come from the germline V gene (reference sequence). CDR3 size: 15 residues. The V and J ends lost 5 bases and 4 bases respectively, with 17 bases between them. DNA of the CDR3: TGTGCCAGTAGTGTGAGCGGGACAATGGGAGAGACCCAGTACTTC. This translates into CASSVSGTMGETQYF.

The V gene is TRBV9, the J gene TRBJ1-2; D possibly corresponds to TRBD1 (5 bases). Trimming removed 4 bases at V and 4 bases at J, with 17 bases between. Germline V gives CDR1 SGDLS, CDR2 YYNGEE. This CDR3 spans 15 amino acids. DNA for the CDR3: TGTGCCAGCAGCCCCGAGCCGGGACGGCTCTATGGCTACACCTTC. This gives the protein CASSPEPGRLYGYTF. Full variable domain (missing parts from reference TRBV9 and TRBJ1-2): DSGVTQTPKHLITATGQRVTLRCSPRSGDLSVYWYQQSLDQGLQFLIQYYNGEERAKGNILERFSAQQFPDLHSELNLSSLELGDSALYFCASSPEPGRLYGYTFGSGTRLTVV.

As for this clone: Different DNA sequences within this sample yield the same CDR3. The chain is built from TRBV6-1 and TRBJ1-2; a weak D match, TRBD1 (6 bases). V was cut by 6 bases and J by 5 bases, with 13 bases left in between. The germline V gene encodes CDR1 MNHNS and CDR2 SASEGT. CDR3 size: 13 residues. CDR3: CASSLDSLYGYTF. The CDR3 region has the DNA TGTGCCAGCAGCTTGGACAGTCTATATGGCTACACCTTC.

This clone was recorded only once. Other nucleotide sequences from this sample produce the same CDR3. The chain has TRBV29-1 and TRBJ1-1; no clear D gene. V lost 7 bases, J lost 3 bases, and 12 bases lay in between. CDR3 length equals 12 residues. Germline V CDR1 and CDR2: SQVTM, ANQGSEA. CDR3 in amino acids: CSALTGYTEAFF. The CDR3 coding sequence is TGCAGCGCCCTAACTGGGTACACTGAAGCTTTCTTT.